A single sample is the source of the 24 T cell receptor beta chains below, sequenced in a study of Graves' ophthalmopathy and Graves' hyperthyroidism. RNA served as the template for amplifying TCR beta CDR3 regions. The first round was an RT-PCR with HTBI primers, and the second round was a multiplex PCR. TCRdb re-analysed the multiplex PCR reads in MiXCR, keeping a single row per CDR3 protein. In the table there are approximately 480,000 distinct CDR3 sequences, 13% to 15% of which are singletons. The sequenced sample consisted of blood. These receptors originate from a woman under 40 with Graves' ophthalmopathy.

This clonotype was counted at least ten times. V usage is TRBV5-1 and J usage is TRBJ1-2; D unresolved. Looked up from germline, CDR1 is SGHRS and CDR2 is YFSETQ. The CDR3 is made up of 15 amino acids. V lost 4 bases and J 0 bases, leaving 13 bases between the germline ends. Written as DNA, the CDR3 is TGCGCCAGCAGCCCGCAGACAAGTGCTAACTATGGCTACACCTTC. Its translation is CASSPQTSANYGYTF.

This clonotype occurred a few times. This sequence joins TRBV10-3 and TRBJ2-5, with D hard to call. V lost 2 bases, J lost 5 bases, and 6 bases lay in between. The CDR3 runs to 12 residues. Germline V CDR1 and CDR2: ENHRY, SYGVKD. The CDR3 protein is CAISEERETQYF. As DNA, the CDR3 is TGTGCCATCAGTGAGGAAAGGGAGACCCAGTACTTC.

J is TRBJ2-7 and V is TRBV18; tentative D call: TRBD2 (6 bases). The CDR3 runs 16 residues. Trimming removed 3 bases from V and 3 bases from J, with 18 bases in between. Germline V gives CDR1 KGHSH, CDR2 LQKENI. Written as DNA, the CDR3 is TGTGCCAGCTCACCTGCCACGGGAGTGGGGGGCTACGAGCAGTACTTC. This sequence encodes CASSPATGVGGYEQYF.

This clonotype has a count of ten or more. V and J are TRBV12-5 and TRBJ2-2, with D perhaps TRBD2 (5 bases). The germline V and J ends were trimmed by 5 bases and 4 bases, with 14 bases remaining between them. Germline V gives CDR1 LGHNT, CDR2 FRNRAP. The CDR3 has 15 amino acids. The CDR3 DNA sequence: TGTGCTAGTGGTAACCGGCGCGGAGGCACCGGGGAGCTGTTTTTT. It codes for CASGNRRGGTGELFF.

This clonotype was counted ten times or more. CDR3 residues: CASSLGSGRVFYEQYF. CDR3 sequence (DNA): TGTGCCAGCAGTTTAGGTAGTGGTAGGGTATTCTACGAGCAGTACTTC. The J gene is TRBJ2-7, the V gene TRBV12-3 or TRBV12-4; D not resolved. The CDR3 covers 16 residues. Between the trimmed V and J ends, which lost 1 base and 3 bases, there was a span of 16 bases.

The rearrangement links TRBV20-1 to TRBJ2-5, with D possibly TRBD1 on 6 matching bases. Per germline, CDR1 DFQATT and CDR2 SNEGSKA (reference sequence). The CDR3 runs 13 residues. V lost 1 base and J 4 bases, leaving 10 bases between the germline ends. The CDR3: CSARVGARETQYF. DNA for the CDR3: TGCAGTGCTAGAGTGGGGGCGAGAGAGACCCAGTACTTC.

This clonotype appeared many times. The V gene is TRBV30, the J gene TRBJ1-1, with no clear D. CDR3 length equals 12 residues. V lost 8 bases, J lost 7 bases, and 17 bases lay in between. CDR1 is GTSNPN and CDR2 is SVGIG in the germline V gene (reference sequence). This CDR3 is CAQERTVGEAFF. CDR3 bases: TGTGCCCAGGAAAGGACTGTTGGTGAAGCTTTCTTT. Drawing the rest from reference TRBV30 and TRBJ1-1, the complete variable domain is SQTIHQWPATLVQPVGSPLSLECTVEGTSNPNLYWYRQAAGRGLQLLFYSVGIGQISSEVPQNLSASRPQDRQFILSSKKLLLSDSGFYLCAQERTVGEAFFGQGTRLTVV.

This clonotype was observed many times. The chain joins TRBV11-2 to TRBJ1-1, with 7 bases that match TRBD1. This CDR3 comprises 13 residues. Germline V gives CDR1 SGHAT, CDR2 FQNNGV. The V segment lost 4 bases and the J segment 11 bases; nucleotides outside the gene matches: 10. The CDR3 here is CASSSGQASPAFF. The CDR3 coding sequence is TGTGCCAGCAGCTCTGGACAGGCTTCTCCGGCTTTCTTT.

The J gene is TRBJ2-5, the V gene TRBV30; D is undetermined. Germline V CDR1 and CDR2: GTSNPN, SVGIG (reference sequence). This CDR3 has 13 residues. V was trimmed by 5 bases and J by 2 bases, leaving 12 bases between them. The CDR3 here is CAWDYGSQETQYF. As DNA, the CDR3 is TGTGCCTGGGATTACGGGTCTCAAGAGACCCAGTACTTC. The full variable domain, completed using reference TRBV30 and TRBJ2-5, is SQTIHQWPATLVQPVGSPLSLECTVEGTSNPNLYWYRQAAGRGLQLLFYSVGIGQISSEVPQNLSASRPQDRQFILSSKKLLLSDSGFYLCAWDYGSQETQYFGPGTRLLVL.

This clonotype appeared many times. The gene calls are TRBV28 and TRBJ2-7; tentatively, D is TRBD2 (5 bases). The CDR3 spans 13 residues. Germline V gene sequence: CDR1 MDHEN, CDR2 SYDVKM. V shed 2 bases and J shed 5 bases, with 10 bases lying between them. This CDR3 is CASSLRGSDEQYF. DNA of the CDR3: TGTGCCAGCAGTTTACGGGGTTCCGACGAGCAGTACTTC.

In the case of this clonotype: A much larger clonotype is one base distant, so this may be a read error. V usage is TRBV28 and J usage is TRBJ2-7; D is unresolved. This CDR3 region has 12 residues. Between the trimmed V and J ends, which lost 5 bases and 9 bases, there was a span of 14 bases. Germline V gene lookup returns CDR1 MDHEN and CDR2 SYDVKM. The CDR3 spells CASSRTLLGQYF. DNA for the CDR3: TGTGCCAGCAGTCGGACCCTACTCGGGCAGTACTTC. The variable domain in full, with the rest retrieved from reference TRBV28 and TRBJ2-7, is DVKVTQSSRYLVKRTGEKVFLECVQDMDHENMFWYRQDPGLGLRLIYFSYDVKMKEKGDIPEGYSVSREKKERFSLILESASTNQTSMYLCASSRTLLGQYFGPGTRLTVT.

This clonotype was picked up many times. In DNA, the CDR3 is TGCAGTGCCCGACAGGGAATTGGGGGCAATCAGCCCCAGCATTTT. Translated, it gives CSARQGIGGNQPQHF. The chain employs TRBV20-1 and TRBJ1-5; 7 nucleotides align to TRBD1. Germline CDR1 and CDR2: DFQATT and SNEGSKA (reference sequence). J gave up 2 bases and V 6 bases, and 10 bases lay outside the gene matches. The length of the CDR3 is 15 residues.

This clonotype was seen ten or more times. The chain is built from TRBV3-1 and TRBJ2-5; D remains unclear. Germline lookup yields CDR1 LGHDT and CDR2 YNNKEL (reference sequence). Between the trimmed V and J ends, which lost 3 bases and 4 bases, there was a span of 12 bases. The CDR3 extends over 14 amino acids. The DNA for the CDR3 is TGTGCCAGCAGCCATTTTTACAACCGAGAGACCCAGTACTTC. Its translation: CASSHFYNRETQYF.

V usage is TRBV15 and J usage is TRBJ2-7; possible D gene TRBD2, 5 bases. Germline V lookup: CDR1 LNHNV, CDR2 YYDKDF (reference sequence). Between the trimmed V and J ends, which lost 4 bases and 3 bases, there was a span of 7 bases. This CDR3 is built from 12 residues. CDR3 bases: TGTGCCACCAGCACCCGGGGCTACGAGCAGTACTTC. This codes for CATSTRGYEQYF.

This clonotype was recorded at least ten times. The chain carries TRBV12-3 or TRBV12-4 and TRBJ1-2; D call uncertain. V was cut by 5 bases and J by 8 bases, with 18 bases left in between. The CDR3 contains 14 residues. The DNA of the CDR3 is TGTGCCAGCAGTCCCCTTATTGCGGAGCGGGGCTACACCTTC. This sequence encodes CASSPLIAERGYTF.

The gene calls are TRBV4-1 and TRBJ1-1; D gene ambiguous. V lost 3 bases and J 4 bases, leaving 15 bases between the germline ends. CDR1 is MGHRA and CDR2 is YSYEKL in the germline V gene. The CDR3 has 15 amino acids. The CDR3 reads CASSQTTWVATEAFF. CDR3 nucleotide sequence: TGCGCCAGCAGCCAGACAACCTGGGTAGCCACTGAAGCTTTCTTT.

This clonotype was observed many times. CDR3: CASSRTGINYEQYF. Here the CDR3 DNA reads TGTGCCAGCAGTCGGACAGGGATCAACTACGAGCAGTACTTC. The chain combines TRBV6-1 with TRBJ2-7, with TRBD1 matching 8 bases. J gave up 3 bases and V 5 bases, and 6 bases lay outside the gene matches. The CDR3 length is 14 residues. In germline, CDR1 is MNHNS, CDR2 SASEGT.

This clonotype appeared many times. The chain employs TRBV7-9 and TRBJ2-7; 9 bases align to TRBD1. Germline CDR1 and CDR2: SEHNR and FQNEAQ (reference sequence). Losses at the gene ends were 1 base for V and 7 bases for J; bases not matched to a gene: 8. The CDR3 totals 15 residues. The chain's CDR3 is CASSLGGTGFREQYF. Written as DNA, the CDR3 is TGTGCCAGCAGCTTAGGCGGGACAGGGTTCCGGGAGCAGTACTTC.

This clonotype was observed many times. The genes are TRBV7-2 and TRBJ2-3; possibly TRBD1 or TRBD2 for D (6 bases each). In germline, CDR1 is SGHTA, CDR2 FQGNSA. V gave up 4 bases and J gave up 1 base, with 15 bases separating them. This CDR3 contains 16 residues. The CDR3 sequence is CASSSQGLSGTDTQYF. Written as DNA, the CDR3 is TGTGCCAGCAGCTCACAGGGACTCTCCGGCACAGATACGCAGTATTTT.

This chain connects TRBV12-3 or TRBV12-4 to TRBJ1-5; D not resolved. V was shortened by 6 bases and J by 5 bases, with 11 bases between the two germline ends. CDR3 length: 13 residues. In DNA form, the CDR3 reads TGTGCCAGCAGCCTACGGGTAGATCAGCCCCAGCATTTT. Its protein is CASSLRVDQPQHF.

This clonotype was counted at least ten times. This chain uses TRBV6-5 with TRBJ1-6, with D hard to call. V gave up 3 bases and J gave up 7 bases, with 16 bases separating them. Looked up from germline, CDR1 is MNHEY and CDR2 is SVGAGI. The CDR3 runs 16 residues. The CDR3 DNA follows: TGTGCCAGCAGTTATACCGTTCTTACGGGGAATTCACCCCTCCACTTT. This translates into CASSYTVLTGNSPLHF.

This clonotype was observed many times. This chain joins TRBV28 and TRBJ2-7, with unresolved D. This CDR3 contains 14 residues. V gave up 6 bases and J gave up 2 bases, with 14 bases separating them. Germline V gene lookup returns CDR1 MDHEN and CDR2 SYDVKM. In DNA, the CDR3 is TGTGCCAGCAGCCACCTCCTGAAACCCTACGAGCAGTACTTC. Translating it yields CASSHLLKPYEQYF.

The J gene is TRBJ1-5, the V gene TRBV6-1, with TRBD1 identical over 7 bases. J was trimmed by 0 bases and V by 4 bases; bases with no gene match: 3. Germline V CDR1 and CDR2: MNHNS, SASEGT. This CDR3 has 15 amino acids. The CDR3 DNA sequence: TGTGCCAGCAGTGCAGGGGACAGTAGCAATCAGCCCCAGCATTTT. Translated, it gives CASSAGDSSNQPQHF.

This clonotype was counted many times. The V gene is TRBV30, the J gene TRBJ1-2, with TRBD1 matching over 7 bases. The CDR3 has 13 amino acids. Germline CDR1 reads GTSNPN; CDR2 reads SVGIG (reference sequence). Trimming cost V 8 bases and J 4 bases; bases outside gene matches: 10. The CDR3 coding sequence is TGTGCCGGCTCCCGACAGGGTCCCTATGGCTACACCTTC. Protein sequence: CAGSRQGPYGYTF. Complete variable domain (other parts from reference TRBV30 and TRBJ1-2): SQTIHQWPATLVQPVGSPLSLECTVEGTSNPNLYWYRQAAGRGLQLLFYSVGIGQISSEVPQNLSASRPQDRQFILSSKKLLLSDSGFYLCAGSRQGPYGYTFGSGTRLTVV.